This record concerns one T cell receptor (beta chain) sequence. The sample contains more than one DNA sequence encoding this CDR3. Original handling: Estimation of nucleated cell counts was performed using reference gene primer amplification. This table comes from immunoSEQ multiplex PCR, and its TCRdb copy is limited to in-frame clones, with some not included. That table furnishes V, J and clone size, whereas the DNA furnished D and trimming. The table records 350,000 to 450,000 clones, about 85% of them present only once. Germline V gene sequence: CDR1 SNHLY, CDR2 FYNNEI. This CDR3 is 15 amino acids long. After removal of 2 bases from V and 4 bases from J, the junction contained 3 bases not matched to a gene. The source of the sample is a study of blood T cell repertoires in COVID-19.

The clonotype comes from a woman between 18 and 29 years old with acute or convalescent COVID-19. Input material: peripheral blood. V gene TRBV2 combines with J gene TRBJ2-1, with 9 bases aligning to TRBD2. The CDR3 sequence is CASSELAGTYNEQFF. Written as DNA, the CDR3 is TGTGCCAGCAGTGAACTAGCGGGAACATACAATGAGCAGTTCTTC.